Below are 18 T cell receptor beta chains sequenced from a single sample in a study of blood T cell repertoires in COVID-19. Here immunoSEQ multiplex PCR was the method, and the copy in TCRdb shows in-frame clones only, minus some. Found here are 100,000 to 150,000 clones, around 89% of them singletons; the top ten hold around 10%. Sequencing input: peripheral blood. These receptor sequences come from a man aged 45 to 65 with acute or convalescent COVID-19.

The chain carries TRBV5-6 and TRBJ2-7; TRBD2 aligns across 7 bases. Germline V gene sequence: CDR1 SGHDT, CDR2 YYEEEE. CDR3 length: 16 amino acids. V dropped 1 base and J dropped 5; count of bases not matched to a gene: 12. The CDR3 DNA reads TGTGCCAGCAGCTTGAGGGTACTAGCGACCACCGACGAGCAGTACTTC. Translating gives CASSLRVLATTDEQYF.

The genes are TRBV5-5 and TRBJ2-7; D not certain. V dropped 4 bases and J dropped 4 bases, with 18 bases sitting between them. Germline loops: CDR1 SGHKS, CDR2 YYEKEE (reference sequence). This CDR3 region has 15 residues. The CDR3 DNA sequence: TGTGCCAGCAGCACCCGACCCCAAGGAGATTACGAGCAGTACTTC. It translates to CASSTRPQGDYEQYF.

This chain joins TRBV6-4 and TRBJ1-1; 7 bases map to TRBD1. After removal of 4 bases from V and 1 base from J, the junction contained 6 bases not matched to a gene. Germline V gene lookup returns CDR1 MRHNA and CDR2 SNTAGT. The CDR3 is 15 amino acids. The CDR3 DNA reads as TGTGCCAGCAGTGTCACAGGGGTAGGGAACACTGAAGCTTTCTTT. Residues: CASSVTGVGNTEAFF.

The J gene is TRBJ2-1, the V gene TRBV6-1; 9 nucleotides line up with TRBD2. Per germline, CDR1 MNHNS and CDR2 SASEGT. The CDR3 extends over 16 amino acids. J gave up 5 bases and V 3 bases, and 8 bases lay outside the gene matches. This chain's CDR3 is CASSDLVAGDHNEQFF. DNA of the CDR3: TGTGCCAGCAGTGATTTGGTAGCGGGAGACCACAATGAGCAGTTCTTC.

This clone was picked up a small number of times. The chain joins TRBV7-6 to TRBJ1-5; TRBD1 matches at 8 bases. CDR1 and CDR2 from the germline V gene are SGHVS and FNYEAQ. CDR3 size: 15 residues. Unmatched junction bases numbered 8, after V lost 5 bases and J lost 5 bases. CDR3 bases: TGTGCCAGCAGCCCAACCAGGGGGCGTCATCAGCCCCAGCATTTT. Translating gives CASSPTRGRHQPQHF.

This clone has just one count. The chain couples TRBV10-1 to TRBJ1-1; 8 bases agree with TRBD1. Germline CDR1 WNHNN, CDR2 SYGVQD (reference sequence). The CDR3 loop spans 12 amino acids. V was pared by 5 bases and J by 10 bases, with 6 bases of the junction left unmatched. The chain's CDR3 is CASSSRGRPAFF. In DNA form, the CDR3 reads TGCGCCAGCAGTTCCAGGGGGCGCCCAGCTTTCTTT.

The rearrangement uses TRBV14 and TRBJ1-2; TRBD1 matches 9 bases. The CDR3 is 14 amino acids. Germline assignment: CDR1 SGHDN and CDR2 FVKESK. Trimming cost V 4 bases and J 2 bases; bases outside gene matches: 2. CDR3 protein: CASSPGTGNYGYTF. DNA of the CDR3: TGTGCCAGCAGCCCCGGGACAGGGAACTATGGCTACACCTTC.

Remarks on this clone: The same CDR3 can be traced to other DNA sequences in this sample. The V and J genes are TRBV5-4 and TRBJ2-3, with TRBD1 matching 7 bases. V shed 3 bases and J 2 bases; nucleotides not matched to a gene: 3. Germline V CDR1 and CDR2: SGHNT, YYREEE (reference sequence). The CDR3 extends over 14 amino acids. DNA of the CDR3: TGTGCCAGCAGCTGGGACAGCTCCACAGATACGCAGTATTTT. As protein: CASSWDSSTDTQYF.

V gene TRBV15 combines with J gene TRBJ2-5; 11 nucleotides line up with TRBD2. This CDR3 has 16 amino acids. The J segment lost 3 bases and the V segment lost 0 bases, leaving 3 bases of the junction unmatched. Germline CDR1 is LNHNV and CDR2 is YYDKDF (reference sequence). Written as DNA, the CDR3 is TGTGCCACCAGCAGAGATCCGACTAGCGGGGAAGAGACCCAGTACTTC. It specifies CATSRDPTSGEETQYF.

The chain carries TRBV27 and TRBJ2-7; 9 bases match TRBD2. Germline lookup yields CDR1 MNHEY and CDR2 SMNVEV (reference sequence). The CDR3 consists of 14 residues. The V and J ends lost 6 bases and 2 bases, in that order; junction bases with no gene match: 5. The CDR3 nucleotides are TGTGCCAGCAGATTACTAGCGGGCGCCTACGAGCAGTACTTC. This codes for CASRLLAGAYEQYF.

The V and J genes are TRBV5-1 and TRBJ2-1, with TRBD1 identical over 8 bases. The germline CDR1 and CDR2 sequences are SGHRS and YFSETQ. This CDR3 has 16 amino acids. J gave up 4 bases and V 0 bases, and 6 bases lay outside the gene matches. The CDR3 here is CASSLGGTGDYNEQFF. CDR3 bases: TGCGCCAGCAGCTTGGGGGGGACAGGAGATTACAATGAGCAGTTCTTC.

J is TRBJ2-3 and V is TRBV5-1; TRBD2 agrees at 13 bases. The CDR3 totals 17 residues. Germline V lookup: CDR1 SGHRS, CDR2 YFSETQ. The V gene end was trimmed by 4 bases and the J gene end by 8 bases; junction bases not matched to a gene: 13. The CDR3 region is CASSARTSGRVGPTQYF. The CDR3 DNA follows: TGCGCCAGCAGCGCACGGACTAGCGGGAGAGTTGGTCCTACGCAGTATTTT.

This chain links TRBV4-1 with TRBJ1-2, with D maybe TRBD1 (5 bases). Germline V gives CDR1 MGHRA, CDR2 YSYEKL. Between the trimmed V and J ends, which lost 4 bases and 2 bases, there was a span of 17 bases. This CDR3 has 16 residues. The CDR3 DNA is TGCGCCAGCAGCCGGGAAGTGGCAGGGCAAAACTATGGCTACACCTTC. Protein: CASSREVAGQNYGYTF.

CDR3 in amino acids: CASSPPGRSGELFF. CDR3 nucleotide sequence: TGTGCCAGCTCACCACCTGGCAGGTCCGGGGAGCTGTTTTTT. The rearrangement joins TRBV18 to TRBJ2-2, with unresolved D. The CDR3 contains 14 residues. Per the germline V gene, CDR1 is KGHSH and CDR2 is LQKENI. V lost 0 bases and J 6 bases, leaving 8 bases between the germline ends.

The rearrangement joins TRBV5-1 to TRBJ1-1, with 10 bases fitting TRBD1. Unmatched junction bases numbered 5, after V lost 3 bases and J lost 3 bases. This CDR3 region has 15 residues. Germline lookup yields CDR1 SGHRS and CDR2 YFSETQ. The CDR3 region is CASSSTGTGDTEAFF. CDR3 nucleotides: TGCGCCAGCAGCTCCACCGGGACAGGGGACACTGAAGCTTTCTTT.

The chain joins TRBV19 to TRBJ1-6, with unresolved D. With 4 bases removed from V and 6 bases from J, the gap between germline ends came to 10 bases. Per germline, CDR1 LNHDA and CDR2 SQIVND (reference sequence). This CDR3 spans 14 amino acids. The CDR3 DNA sequence: TGTGCCAGTAGTAGTAGCAGAACTAATTCACCCCTCCACTTT. Its protein product is CASSSSRTNSPLHF.

The genes are TRBV28 and TRBJ2-3, with 9 bases identical to TRBD2. With 7 bases clipped from V and 7 bases from J, the junction kept 15 bases outside the gene matches. This CDR3 is built from 16 residues. The germline V gene has CDR1 MDHEN and CDR2 SYDVKM. The CDR3 is CASKGMAGGRVYTQYF. As DNA, the CDR3 is TGTGCCAGCAAAGGAATGGCGGGAGGGCGGGTTTATACGCAGTATTTT.

The rearrangement joins TRBV13 to TRBJ1-2; no definite D call. This CDR3 is built from 15 residues. Trimming took off 2 bases at V and 5 bases at J, with 15 bases between the two ends. Germline V CDR1 and CDR2: PRHDT, FYEKMQ (reference sequence). The CDR3 here is CASSLRQSGLYGYTF. The DNA of the CDR3 is TGTGCCAGCAGCTTACGCCAGTCGGGGTTATATGGCTACACCTTC.